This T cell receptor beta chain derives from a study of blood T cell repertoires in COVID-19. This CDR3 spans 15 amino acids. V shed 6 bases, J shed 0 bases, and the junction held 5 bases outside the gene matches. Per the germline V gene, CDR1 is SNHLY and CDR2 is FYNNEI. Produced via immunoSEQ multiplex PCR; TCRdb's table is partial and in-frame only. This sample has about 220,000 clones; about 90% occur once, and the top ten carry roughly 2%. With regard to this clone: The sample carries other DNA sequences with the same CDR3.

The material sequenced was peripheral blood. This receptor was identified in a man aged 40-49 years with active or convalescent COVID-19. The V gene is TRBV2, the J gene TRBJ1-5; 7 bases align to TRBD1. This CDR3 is CASSAQGNSNQPQHF. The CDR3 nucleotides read TGTGCCAGCAGCGCACAGGGGAATAGCAATCAGCCCCAGCATTTT.